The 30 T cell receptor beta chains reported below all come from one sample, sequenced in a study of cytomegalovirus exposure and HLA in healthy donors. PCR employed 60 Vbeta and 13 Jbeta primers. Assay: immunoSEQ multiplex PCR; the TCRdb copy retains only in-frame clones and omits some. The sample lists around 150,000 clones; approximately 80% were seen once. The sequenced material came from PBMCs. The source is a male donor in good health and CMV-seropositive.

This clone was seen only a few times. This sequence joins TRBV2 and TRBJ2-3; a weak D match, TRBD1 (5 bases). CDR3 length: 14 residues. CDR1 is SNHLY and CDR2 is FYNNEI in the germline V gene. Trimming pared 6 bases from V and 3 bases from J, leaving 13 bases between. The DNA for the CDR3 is TGTGCCAGCAGCGTCACCCAGGGTACAGATACGCAGTATTTT. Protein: CASSVTQGTDTQYF.

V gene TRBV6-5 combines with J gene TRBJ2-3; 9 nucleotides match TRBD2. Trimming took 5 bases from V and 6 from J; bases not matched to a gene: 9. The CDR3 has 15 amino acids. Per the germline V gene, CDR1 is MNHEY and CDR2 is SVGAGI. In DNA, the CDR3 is TGTGCCAGCAGTCTTAGCGGGGGAGTCCCCGATACGCAGTATTTT. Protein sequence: CASSLSGGVPDTQYF.

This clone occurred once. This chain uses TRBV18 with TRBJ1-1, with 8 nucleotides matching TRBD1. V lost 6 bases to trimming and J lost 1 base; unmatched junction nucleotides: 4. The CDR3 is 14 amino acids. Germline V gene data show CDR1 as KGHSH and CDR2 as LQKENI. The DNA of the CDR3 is TGTGCCAGCTCCCGGGACAGGAAGAACACTGAAGCTTTCTTT. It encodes CASSRDRKNTEAFF.

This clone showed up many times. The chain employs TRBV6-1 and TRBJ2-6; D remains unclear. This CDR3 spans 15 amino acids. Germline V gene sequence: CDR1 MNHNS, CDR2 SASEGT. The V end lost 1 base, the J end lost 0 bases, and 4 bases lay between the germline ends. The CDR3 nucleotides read TGTGCCAGCAGTGAAGACAGCTCTGGGGCCAACGTCCTGACTTTC. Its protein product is CASSEDSSGANVLTF.

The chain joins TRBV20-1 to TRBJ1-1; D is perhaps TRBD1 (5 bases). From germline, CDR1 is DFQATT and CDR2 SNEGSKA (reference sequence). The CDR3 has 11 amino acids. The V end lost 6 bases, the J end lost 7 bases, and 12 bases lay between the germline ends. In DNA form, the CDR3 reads TGCAGTGCCCCAGGGATGTGTGAAGCTTTCTTT. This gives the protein CSAPGMCEAFF.

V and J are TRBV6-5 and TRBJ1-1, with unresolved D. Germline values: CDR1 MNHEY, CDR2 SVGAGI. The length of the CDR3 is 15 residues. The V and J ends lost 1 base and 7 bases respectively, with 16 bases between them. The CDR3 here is CASSYFPTKGGEAFF. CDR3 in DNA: TGTGCCAGCAGTTACTTCCCCACGAAAGGAGGTGAAGCTTTCTTT.

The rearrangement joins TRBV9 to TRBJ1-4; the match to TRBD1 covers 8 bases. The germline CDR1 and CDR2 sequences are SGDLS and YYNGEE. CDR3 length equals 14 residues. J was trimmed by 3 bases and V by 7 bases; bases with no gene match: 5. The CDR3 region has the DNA TGTGCCAGCGCTCCGACAGGGGCTAATGAAAAACTGTTTTTT. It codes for CASAPTGANEKLFF.

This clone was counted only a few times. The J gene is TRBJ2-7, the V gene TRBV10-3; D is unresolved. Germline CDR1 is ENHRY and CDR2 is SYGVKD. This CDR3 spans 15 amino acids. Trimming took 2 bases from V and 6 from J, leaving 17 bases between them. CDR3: CAISEGTGVAREQYF. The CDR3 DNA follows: TGTGCCATCAGTGAGGGTACTGGAGTAGCTCGCGAGCAGTACTTC.

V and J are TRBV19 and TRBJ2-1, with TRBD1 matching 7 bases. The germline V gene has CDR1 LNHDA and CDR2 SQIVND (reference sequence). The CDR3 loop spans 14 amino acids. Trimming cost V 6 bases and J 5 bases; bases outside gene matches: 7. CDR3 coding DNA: TGTGCCAGTAGCTGGCTAGGGGGCCACAATGAGCAGTTCTTC. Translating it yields CASSWLGGHNEQFF. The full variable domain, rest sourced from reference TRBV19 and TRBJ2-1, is DGGITQSPKYLFRKEGQNVTLSCEQNLNHDAMYWYRQDPGQGLRLIYYSQIVNDFQKGDIAEGYSVSREKKESFPLTVTSAQKNPTAFYLCASSWLGGHNEQFFGPGTRLTVL.

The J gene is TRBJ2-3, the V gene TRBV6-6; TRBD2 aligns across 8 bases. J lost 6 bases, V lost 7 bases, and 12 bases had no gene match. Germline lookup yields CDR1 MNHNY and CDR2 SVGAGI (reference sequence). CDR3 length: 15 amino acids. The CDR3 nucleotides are TGTGCCAGCAATATGGCGGGGGGATATTTGGATACGCAGTATTTT. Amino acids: CASNMAGGYLDTQYF.

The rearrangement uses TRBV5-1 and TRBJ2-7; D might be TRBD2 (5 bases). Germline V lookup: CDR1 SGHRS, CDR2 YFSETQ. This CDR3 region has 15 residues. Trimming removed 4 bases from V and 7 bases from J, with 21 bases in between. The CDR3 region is CASSLAGIALSEQYF. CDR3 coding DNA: TGCGCCAGCAGCCTCGCCGGGATCGCGCTTTCGGAGCAGTACTTC.

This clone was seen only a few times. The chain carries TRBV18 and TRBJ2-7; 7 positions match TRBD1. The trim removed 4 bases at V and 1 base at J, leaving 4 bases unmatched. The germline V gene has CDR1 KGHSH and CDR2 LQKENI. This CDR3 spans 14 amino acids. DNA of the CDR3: TGTGCCAGCTCACAGACGACAGGGTCCTACGAGCAGTACTTC. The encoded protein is CASSQTTGSYEQYF.

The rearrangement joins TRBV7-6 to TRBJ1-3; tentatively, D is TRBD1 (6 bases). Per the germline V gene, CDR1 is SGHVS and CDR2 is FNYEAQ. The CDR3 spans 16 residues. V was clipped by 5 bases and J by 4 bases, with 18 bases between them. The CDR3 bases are TGTGCCAGCAGCCCAGTGGGGGGGGCGCGGGGAAACACCATATATTTT. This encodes CASSPVGGARGNTIYF.

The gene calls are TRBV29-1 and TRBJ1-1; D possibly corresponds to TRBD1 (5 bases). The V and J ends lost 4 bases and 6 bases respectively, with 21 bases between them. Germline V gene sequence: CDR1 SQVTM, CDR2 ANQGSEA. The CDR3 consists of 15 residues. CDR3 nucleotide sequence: TGCAGCGTTGTGGTGCGGGTGGACCGGGGGGCTGAAGCTTTCTTT. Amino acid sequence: CSVVVRVDRGAEAFF. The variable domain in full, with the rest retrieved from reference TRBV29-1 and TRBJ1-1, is SAVISQKPSRDICQRGTSLTIQCQVDSQVTMMFWYRQQPGQSLTLIATANQGSEATYESGFVIDKFPISRPNLTFSTLTVSNMSPEDSSIYLCSVVVRVDRGAEAFFGQGTRLTVV.

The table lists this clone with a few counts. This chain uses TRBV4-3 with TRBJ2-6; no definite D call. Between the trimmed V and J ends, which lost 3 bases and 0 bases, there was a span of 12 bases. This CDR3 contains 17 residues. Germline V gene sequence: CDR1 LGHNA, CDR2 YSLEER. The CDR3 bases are TGCGCCAGCAGCCAGTACCTGATTAGCTCTGGGGCCAACGTCCTGACTTTC. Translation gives CASSQYLISSGANVLTF.

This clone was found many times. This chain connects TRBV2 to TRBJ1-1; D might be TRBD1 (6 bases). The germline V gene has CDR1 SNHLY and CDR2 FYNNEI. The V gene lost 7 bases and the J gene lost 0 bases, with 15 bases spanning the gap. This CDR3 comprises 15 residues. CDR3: CASNTGSTMNTEAFF. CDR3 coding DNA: TGTGCCAGCAACACAGGGAGCACCATGAACACTGAAGCTTTCTTT.

CDR3 amino acids: CASSPGQGENTGELFF. The CDR3 DNA sequence: TGTGCCAGCAGCCCCGGACAGGGAGAGAACACCGGGGAGCTGTTTTTT. The chain recombines TRBV2 with TRBJ2-2; 8 nucleotides align to TRBD1. V lost 6 bases, J lost 1 base, and 7 bases stayed unmatched. The V gene's germline CDR1 is SNHLY and CDR2 FYNNEI. The CDR3 extends over 16 amino acids.

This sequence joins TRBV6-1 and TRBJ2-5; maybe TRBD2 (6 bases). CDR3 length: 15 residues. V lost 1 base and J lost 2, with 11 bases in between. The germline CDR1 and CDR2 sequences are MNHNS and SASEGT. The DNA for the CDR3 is TGTGCCAGCAGTGAAGATCGGGGGTCTCAAGAGACCCAGTACTTC. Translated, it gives CASSEDRGSQETQYF.

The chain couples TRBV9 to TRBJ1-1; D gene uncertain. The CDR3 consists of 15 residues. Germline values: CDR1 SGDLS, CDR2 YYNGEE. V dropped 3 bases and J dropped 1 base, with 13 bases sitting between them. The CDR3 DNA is TGTGCCAGCAGCGATGCATCGGGGTCGAACACTGAAGCTTTCTTT. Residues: CASSDASGSNTEAFF.

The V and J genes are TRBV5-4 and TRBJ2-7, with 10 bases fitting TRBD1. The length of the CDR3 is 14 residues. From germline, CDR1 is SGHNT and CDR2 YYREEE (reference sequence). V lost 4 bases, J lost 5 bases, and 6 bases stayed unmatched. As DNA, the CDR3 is TGTGCCAGCAGCCTCCGGGACAGGGGCCACGAGCAGTACTTC. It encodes CASSLRDRGHEQYF.

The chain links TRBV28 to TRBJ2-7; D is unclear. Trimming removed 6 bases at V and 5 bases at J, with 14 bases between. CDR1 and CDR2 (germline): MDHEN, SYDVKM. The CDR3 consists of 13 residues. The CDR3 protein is CASSEVGSDEQYF. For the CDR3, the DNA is TGTGCCAGCAGCGAGGTTGGATCGGACGAGCAGTACTTC. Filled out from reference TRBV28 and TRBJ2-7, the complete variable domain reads DVKVTQSSRYLVKRTGEKVFLECVQDMDHENMFWYRQDPGLGLRLIYFSYDVKMKEKGDIPEGYSVSREKKERFSLILESASTNQTSMYLCASSEVGSDEQYFGPGTRLTVT.

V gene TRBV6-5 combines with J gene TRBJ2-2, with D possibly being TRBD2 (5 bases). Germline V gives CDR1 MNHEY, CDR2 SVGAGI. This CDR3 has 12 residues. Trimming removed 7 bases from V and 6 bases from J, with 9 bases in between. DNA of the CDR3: TGTGCCAGCAAACTAGACCCCGGGGAGCTGTTTTTT. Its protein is CASKLDPGELFF.

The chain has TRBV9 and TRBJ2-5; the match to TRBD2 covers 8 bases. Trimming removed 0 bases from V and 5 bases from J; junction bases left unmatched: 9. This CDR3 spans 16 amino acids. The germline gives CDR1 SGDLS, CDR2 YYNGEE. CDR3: CASSVVDSGVRETQYF. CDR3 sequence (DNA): TGTGCCAGCAGCGTAGTGGATAGCGGGGTCCGGGAGACCCAGTACTTC.

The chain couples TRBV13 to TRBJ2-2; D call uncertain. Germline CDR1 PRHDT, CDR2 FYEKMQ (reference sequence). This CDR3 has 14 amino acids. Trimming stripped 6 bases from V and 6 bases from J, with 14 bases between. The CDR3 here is CASRPLLEPGELFF. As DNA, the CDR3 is TGTGCCAGCAGACCCCTACTCGAACCCGGGGAGCTGTTTTTT.

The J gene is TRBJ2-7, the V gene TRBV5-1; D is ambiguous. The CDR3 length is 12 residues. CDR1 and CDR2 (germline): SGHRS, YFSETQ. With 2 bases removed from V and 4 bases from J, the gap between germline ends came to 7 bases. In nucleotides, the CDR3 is TGCGCCAGCAGCTTTCCAGGATACGAGCAGTACTTC. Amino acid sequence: CASSFPGYEQYF.

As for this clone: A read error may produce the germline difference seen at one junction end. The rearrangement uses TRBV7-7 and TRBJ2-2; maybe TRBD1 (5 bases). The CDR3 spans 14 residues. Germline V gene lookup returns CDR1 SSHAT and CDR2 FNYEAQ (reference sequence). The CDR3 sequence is CASRNTGNTGELFF. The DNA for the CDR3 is TGTGCTAGCAGGAATACAGGGAACACCGGGGAGCTGTTTTTT.

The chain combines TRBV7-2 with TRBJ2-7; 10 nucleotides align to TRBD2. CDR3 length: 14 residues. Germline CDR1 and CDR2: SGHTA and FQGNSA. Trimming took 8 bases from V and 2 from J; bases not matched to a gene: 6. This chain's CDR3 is CASRGTSEAYEQYF. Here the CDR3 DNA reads TGTGCCAGCCGAGGGACTAGCGAGGCCTACGAGCAGTACTTC.

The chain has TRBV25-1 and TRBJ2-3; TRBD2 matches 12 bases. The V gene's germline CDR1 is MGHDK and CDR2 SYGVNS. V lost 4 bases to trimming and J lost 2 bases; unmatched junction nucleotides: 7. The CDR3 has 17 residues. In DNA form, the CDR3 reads TGTGCCAGCAGTGGGACTAGCGGGGCACCTTTCACAGATACGCAGTATTTT. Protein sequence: CASSGTSGAPFTDTQYF.

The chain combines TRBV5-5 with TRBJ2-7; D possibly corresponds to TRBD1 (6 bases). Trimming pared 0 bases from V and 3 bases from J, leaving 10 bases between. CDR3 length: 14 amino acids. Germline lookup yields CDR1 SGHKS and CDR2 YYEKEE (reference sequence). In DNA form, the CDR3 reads TGTGCCAGCAGCTTGGACGGACAGATCTACGAGCAGTACTTC. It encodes CASSLDGQIYEQYF.

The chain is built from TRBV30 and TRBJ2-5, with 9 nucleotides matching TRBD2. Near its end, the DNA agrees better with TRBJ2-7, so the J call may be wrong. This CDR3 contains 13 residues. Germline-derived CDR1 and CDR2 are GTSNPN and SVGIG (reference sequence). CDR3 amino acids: CAWGGLASYEQYF. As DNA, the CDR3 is TGTGCCTGGGGGGGACTAGCCTCCTACGAGCAGTACTTC.